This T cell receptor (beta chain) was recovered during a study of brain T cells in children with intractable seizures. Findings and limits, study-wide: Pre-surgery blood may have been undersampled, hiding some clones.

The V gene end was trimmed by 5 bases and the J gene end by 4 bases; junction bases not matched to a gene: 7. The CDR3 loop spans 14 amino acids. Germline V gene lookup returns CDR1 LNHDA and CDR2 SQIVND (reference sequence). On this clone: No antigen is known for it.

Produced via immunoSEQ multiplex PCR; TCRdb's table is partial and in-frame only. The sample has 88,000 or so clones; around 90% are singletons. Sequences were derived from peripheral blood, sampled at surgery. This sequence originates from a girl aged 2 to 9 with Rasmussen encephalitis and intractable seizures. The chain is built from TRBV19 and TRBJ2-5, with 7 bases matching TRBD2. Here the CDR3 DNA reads TGTGCCAGTAGTGGGGGGGGGACGGGAGAGACCCAGTACTTC. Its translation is CASSGGGTGETQYF.